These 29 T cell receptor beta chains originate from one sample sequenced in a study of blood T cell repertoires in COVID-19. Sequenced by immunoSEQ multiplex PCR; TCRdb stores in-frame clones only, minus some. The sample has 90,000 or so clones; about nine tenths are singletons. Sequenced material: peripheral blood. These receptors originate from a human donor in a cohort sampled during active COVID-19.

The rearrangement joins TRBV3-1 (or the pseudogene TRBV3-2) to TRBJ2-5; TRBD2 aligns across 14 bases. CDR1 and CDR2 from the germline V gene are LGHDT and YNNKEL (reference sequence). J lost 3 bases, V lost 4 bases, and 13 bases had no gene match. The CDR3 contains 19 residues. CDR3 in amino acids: CASSPPAKTSGRAEETQYF. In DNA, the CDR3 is TGTGCCAGCAGCCCGCCGGCCAAGACTAGCGGGAGGGCCGAAGAGACCCAGTACTTC.

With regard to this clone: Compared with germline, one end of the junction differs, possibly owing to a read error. CDR3 amino acids: CASSNYQGIMKTEAFF. Written as DNA, the CDR3 is TGTGCCAGCAGCAATTATCAGGGTATAATGAAGACTGAAGCTTTCTTT. The chain employs TRBV7-9 and TRBJ1-1; TRBD1 might be the D (5 bases). The CDR3 length is 16 residues. Germline V gives CDR1 SEHNR, CDR2 FQNEAQ (reference sequence). Complete variable domain (other parts from reference TRBV7-9 and TRBJ1-1): DTGVSQNPRHKITKRGQNVTFRCDPISEHNRLYWYRQTLGQGPEFLTYFQNEAQLEKSRLLSDRFSAERPKGSFSTLEIQRTEQGDSAMYLCASSNYQGIMKTEAFFGQGTRLTVV.

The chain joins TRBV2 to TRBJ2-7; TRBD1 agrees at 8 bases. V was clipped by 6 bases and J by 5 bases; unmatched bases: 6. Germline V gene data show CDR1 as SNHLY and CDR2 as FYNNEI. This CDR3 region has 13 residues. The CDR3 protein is CASRADRDDEQYF. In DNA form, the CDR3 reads TGTGCCAGCAGGGCGGACAGGGACGACGAGCAGTACTTC.

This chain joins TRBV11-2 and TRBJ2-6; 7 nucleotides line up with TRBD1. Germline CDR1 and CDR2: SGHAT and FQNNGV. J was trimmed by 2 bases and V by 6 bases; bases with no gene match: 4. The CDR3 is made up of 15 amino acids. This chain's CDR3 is CASSIQGAGANVLTF. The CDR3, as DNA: TGTGCCAGCAGTATTCAGGGGGCTGGGGCCAACGTCCTGACTTTC.

The CDR3 region has the DNA TGTGCCAGCTCCGAAAGGGGCTTCTCCTACAATGAGCAGTTCTTC. Protein product: CASSERGFSYNEQFF. The chain couples TRBV9 to TRBJ2-1; D possibly corresponds to TRBD1 (5 bases). The germline gives CDR1 SGDLS, CDR2 YYNGEE. There are 15 residues in the CDR3. Trimming removed 7 bases from V and 0 bases from J, with 14 bases in between.

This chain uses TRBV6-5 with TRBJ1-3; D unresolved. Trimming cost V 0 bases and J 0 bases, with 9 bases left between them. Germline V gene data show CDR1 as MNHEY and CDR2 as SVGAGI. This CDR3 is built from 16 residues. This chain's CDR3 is CASSYSSGYSGNTIYF. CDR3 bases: TGTGCCAGCAGTTACTCGTCGGGGTACTCTGGAAACACCATATATTTT.

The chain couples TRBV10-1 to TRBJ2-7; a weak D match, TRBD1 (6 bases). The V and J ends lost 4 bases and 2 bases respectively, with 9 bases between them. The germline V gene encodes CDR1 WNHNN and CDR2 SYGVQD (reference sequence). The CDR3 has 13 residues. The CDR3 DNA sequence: TGCGCCAGCAGTGGGGGGCCCACCTACGAGCAGTACTTC. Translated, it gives CASSGGPTYEQYF.

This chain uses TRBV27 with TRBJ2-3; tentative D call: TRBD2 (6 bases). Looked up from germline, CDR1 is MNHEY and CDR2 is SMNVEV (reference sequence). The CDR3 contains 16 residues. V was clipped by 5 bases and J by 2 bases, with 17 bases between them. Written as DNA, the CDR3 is TGTGCCAGCAGTACCACCGGGACTCACTACACAGATACGCAGTATTTT. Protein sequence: CASSTTGTHYTDTQYF.

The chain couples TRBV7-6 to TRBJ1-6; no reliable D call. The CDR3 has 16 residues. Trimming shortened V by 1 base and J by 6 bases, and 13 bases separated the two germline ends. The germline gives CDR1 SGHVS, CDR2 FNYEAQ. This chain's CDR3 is CASSLGGGQVNSPLHF. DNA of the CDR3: TGTGCCAGCAGCTTAGGGGGAGGGCAGGTTAATTCACCCCTCCACTTT.

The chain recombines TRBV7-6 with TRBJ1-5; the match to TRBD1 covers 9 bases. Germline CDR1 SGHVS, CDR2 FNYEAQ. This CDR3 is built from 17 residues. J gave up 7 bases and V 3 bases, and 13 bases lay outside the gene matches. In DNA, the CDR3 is TGTGCCAGCAGCTTGGGACAGGGAAACTCGGGTGGGCAGCCCCAGCATTTT. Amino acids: CASSLGQGNSGGQPQHF.

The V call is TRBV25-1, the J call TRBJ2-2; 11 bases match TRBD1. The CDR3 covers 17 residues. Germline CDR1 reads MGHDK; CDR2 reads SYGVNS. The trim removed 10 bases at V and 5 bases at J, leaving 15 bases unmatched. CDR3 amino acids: CATQRPGGTGGTGELFF. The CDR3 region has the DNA TGTGCCACGCAGCGCCCGGGAGGGACAGGGGGGACCGGGGAGCTGTTTTTT.

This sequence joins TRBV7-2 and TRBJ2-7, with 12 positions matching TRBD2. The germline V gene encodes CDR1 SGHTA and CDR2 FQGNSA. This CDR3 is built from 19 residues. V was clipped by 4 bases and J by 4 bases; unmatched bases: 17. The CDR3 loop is CASSSPTSGSPGGRYEQYF. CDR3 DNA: TGTGCCAGCAGCTCACCGACTAGCGGGAGCCCTGGTGGGAGGTACGAGCAGTACTTC.

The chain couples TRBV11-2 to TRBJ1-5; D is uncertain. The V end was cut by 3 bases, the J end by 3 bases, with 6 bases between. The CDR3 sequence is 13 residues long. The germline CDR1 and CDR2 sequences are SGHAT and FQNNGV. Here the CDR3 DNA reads TGTGCCAGCAGCTTCGGGTCCAATCAGCCCCAGCATTTT. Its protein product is CASSFGSNQPQHF.

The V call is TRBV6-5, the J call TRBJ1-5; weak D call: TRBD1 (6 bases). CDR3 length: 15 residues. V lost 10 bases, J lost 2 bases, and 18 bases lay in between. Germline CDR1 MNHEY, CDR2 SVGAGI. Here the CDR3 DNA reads TGTGCCACTCGCCGGGACACCGCTCGCAATCAGCCCCAGCATTTT. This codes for CATRRDTARNQPQHF.

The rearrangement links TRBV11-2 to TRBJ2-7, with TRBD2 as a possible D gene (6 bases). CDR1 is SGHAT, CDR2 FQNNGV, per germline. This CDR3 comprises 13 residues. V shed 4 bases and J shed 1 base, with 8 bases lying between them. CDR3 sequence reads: CASSSDYSYEQYF. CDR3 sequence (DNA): TGTGCCAGCAGCTCGGACTATTCCTACGAGCAGTACTTC.

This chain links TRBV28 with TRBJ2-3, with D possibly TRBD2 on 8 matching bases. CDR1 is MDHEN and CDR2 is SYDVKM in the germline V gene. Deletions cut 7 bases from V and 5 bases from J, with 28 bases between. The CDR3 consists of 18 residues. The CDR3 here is CASNLPGLVERGQDTQYF. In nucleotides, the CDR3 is TGTGCCAGCAATCTCCCGGGACTAGTAGAAAGGGGGCAAGATACGCAGTATTTT.

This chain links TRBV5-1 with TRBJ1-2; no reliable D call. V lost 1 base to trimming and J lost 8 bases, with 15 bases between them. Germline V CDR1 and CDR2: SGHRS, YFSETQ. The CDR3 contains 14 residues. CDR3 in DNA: TGCGCCAGCAGCTTGTGGGGAGCCGTGGAGGGCTACACCTTC. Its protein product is CASSLWGAVEGYTF.

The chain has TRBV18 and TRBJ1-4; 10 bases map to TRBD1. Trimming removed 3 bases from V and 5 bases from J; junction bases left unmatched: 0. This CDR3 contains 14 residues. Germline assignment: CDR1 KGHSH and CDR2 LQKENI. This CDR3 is CASSPGQGNEKLFF. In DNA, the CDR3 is TGTGCCAGCTCACCGGGACAGGGGAATGAAAAACTGTTTTTT.

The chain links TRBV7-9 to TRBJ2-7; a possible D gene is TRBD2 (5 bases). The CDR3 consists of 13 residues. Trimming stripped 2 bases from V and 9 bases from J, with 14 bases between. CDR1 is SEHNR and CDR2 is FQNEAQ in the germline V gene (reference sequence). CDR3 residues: CASSLNIEGSQYF. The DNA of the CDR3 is TGTGCCAGCAGCTTAAATATTGAGGGATCGCAGTACTTC.

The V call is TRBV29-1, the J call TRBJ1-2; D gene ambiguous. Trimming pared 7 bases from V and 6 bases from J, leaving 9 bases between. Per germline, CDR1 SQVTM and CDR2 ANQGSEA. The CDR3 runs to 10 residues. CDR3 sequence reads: CSARGDGYTF. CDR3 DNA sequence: TGCAGCGCCCGAGGAGATGGCTACACCTTC.

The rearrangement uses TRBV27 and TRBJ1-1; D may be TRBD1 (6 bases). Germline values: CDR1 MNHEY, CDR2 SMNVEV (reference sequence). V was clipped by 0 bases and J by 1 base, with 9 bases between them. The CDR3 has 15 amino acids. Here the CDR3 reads CASSLSGAANTEAFF. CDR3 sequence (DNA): TGTGCCAGCAGTTTATCGGGGGCCGCGAACACTGAAGCTTTCTTT.

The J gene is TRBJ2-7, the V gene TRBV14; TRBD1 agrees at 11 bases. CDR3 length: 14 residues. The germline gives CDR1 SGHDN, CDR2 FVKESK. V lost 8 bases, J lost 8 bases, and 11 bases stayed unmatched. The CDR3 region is CASRGQGGLGQQYF. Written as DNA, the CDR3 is TGTGCCAGCCGGGGACAGGGGGGATTGGGTCAGCAGTACTTC.

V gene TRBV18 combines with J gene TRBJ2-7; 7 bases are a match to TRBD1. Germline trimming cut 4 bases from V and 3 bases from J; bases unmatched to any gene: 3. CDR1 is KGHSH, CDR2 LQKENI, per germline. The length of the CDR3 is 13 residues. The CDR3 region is CASSLGDSYEQYF. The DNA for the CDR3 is TGTGCCAGCTCACTCGGGGACAGCTACGAGCAGTACTTC. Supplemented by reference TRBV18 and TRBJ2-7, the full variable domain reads NAGVMQNPRHLVRRRGQEARLRCSPMKGHSHVYWYRQLPEEGLKFMVYLQKENIIDESGMPKERFSAEFPKEGPSILRIQQVVRGDSAAYFCASSLGDSYEQYFGPGTRLTVT.

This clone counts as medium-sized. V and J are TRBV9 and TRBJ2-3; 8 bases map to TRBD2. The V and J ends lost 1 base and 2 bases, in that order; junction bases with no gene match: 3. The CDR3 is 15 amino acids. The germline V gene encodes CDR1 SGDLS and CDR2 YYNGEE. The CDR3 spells CASSVSGGPTDTQYF. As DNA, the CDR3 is TGTGCCAGCAGCGTATCGGGAGGGCCCACAGATACGCAGTATTTT.

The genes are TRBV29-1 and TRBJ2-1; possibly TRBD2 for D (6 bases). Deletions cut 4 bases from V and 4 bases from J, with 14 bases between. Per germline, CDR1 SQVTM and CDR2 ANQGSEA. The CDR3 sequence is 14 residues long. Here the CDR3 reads CSVVGASEYNEQFF. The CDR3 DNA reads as TGCAGCGTTGTCGGGGCTAGCGAGTACAATGAGCAGTTCTTC.

CDR3: CATSSGSSRTDTQYF. The CDR3 DNA reads as TGTGCCACCAGCAGCGGGAGTAGTCGAACAGATACGCAGTATTTT. The gene calls are TRBV15 and TRBJ2-3; TRBD2 is a possible D gene (6 bases). This CDR3 region has 15 residues. Germline CDR1 is LNHNV and CDR2 is YYDKDF (reference sequence). Trimming pared 3 bases from V and 3 bases from J, leaving 13 bases between. Based on the CDR3 plus reference TRBV15 and TRBJ2-3, the full variable domain is DAMVIQNPRYQVTQFGKPVTLSCSQTLNHNVMYWYQQKSSQAPKLLFHYYDKDFNNEADTPDNFQSRRPNTSFCFLDIRSPGLGDTAMYLCATSSGSSRTDTQYFGPGTRLTVL.

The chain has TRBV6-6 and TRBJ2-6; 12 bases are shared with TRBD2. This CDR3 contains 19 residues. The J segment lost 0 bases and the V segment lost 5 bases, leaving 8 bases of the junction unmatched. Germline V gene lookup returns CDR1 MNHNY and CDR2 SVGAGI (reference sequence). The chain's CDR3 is CASSPRLAGVTSGANVLTF. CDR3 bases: TGTGCCAGCAGTCCACGACTAGCGGGGGTAACCTCTGGGGCCAACGTCCTGACTTTC.

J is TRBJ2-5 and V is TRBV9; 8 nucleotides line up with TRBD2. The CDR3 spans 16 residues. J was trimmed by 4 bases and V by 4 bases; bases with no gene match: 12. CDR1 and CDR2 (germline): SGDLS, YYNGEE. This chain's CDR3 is CASSSPPGGGGETQYF. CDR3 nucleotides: TGTGCCAGCAGCTCCCCCCCGGGAGGGGGGGGAGAGACCCAGTACTTC.

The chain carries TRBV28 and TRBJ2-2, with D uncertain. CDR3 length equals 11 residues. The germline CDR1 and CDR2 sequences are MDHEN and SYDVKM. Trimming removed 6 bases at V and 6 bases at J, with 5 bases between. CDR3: CASRASGELFF. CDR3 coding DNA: TGTGCCAGCAGGGCCTCCGGGGAGCTGTTTTTT.